A selection of T cell receptor beta chains follows, all from one sample in a study of blood T cell repertoires in COVID-19. Sequencing was performed with immunoSEQ multiplex PCR; in TCRdb, only in-frame clones are kept and a portion is missing. The sample has 60,000 to 85,000 clones, 70% to 80% seen once; the top ten hold roughly 21%. Material for sequencing was peripheral blood. These receptor sequences come from a man between 65 and 85 years old with acute or convalescent COVID-19. The conserved cysteine and the conserved F or W are not part of the CDR3 here. Fields, in order: V gene, clone size, CDR3 protein. A clone size is listed for some rows: how often the clone was seen (once, few, many), or a class if it is expanded.

v_gene: TRBV12-3/TRBV12-4
abundance: few
CDR3aa: ASSWAETQY

v_gene: TRBV3-1/TRBV3-2
abundance: NA
CDR3aa: ASSPNRGGNGYT

v_gene: TRBV11-3
abundance: NA
CDR3aa: ASSLGGQGLNTEAF

v_gene: TRBV3-1/TRBV3-2
abundance: NA
CDR3aa: ASSQDRRLI

v_gene: TRBV28
abundance: NA
CDR3aa: AISGGLTEAF

v_gene: TRBV13
abundance: NA
CDR3aa: ASSRSMRGYT

v_gene: TRBV18
abundance: few
CDR3aa: ASSPDRDTLQQY

v_gene: TRBV5-4
abundance: few
CDR3aa: ASTLGRGEDTQY

v_gene: TRBV5-1
abundance: NA
CDR3aa: ASSWVQGGLDEQF

v_gene: TRBV4-2
abundance: NA
CDR3aa: ASSEGVRLGDTQY

v_gene: TRBV28
abundance: NA
CDR3aa: ASRPNYQPQH

v_gene: TRBV19
abundance: few
CDR3aa: ASSIFRNMNTEAF

v_gene: TRBV19
abundance: NA
CDR3aa: ASSKGLAGGLSYNEQF

v_gene: TRBV11-3
abundance: NA
CDR3aa: ASSLTSGLSNEQF

v_gene: TRBV2
abundance: NA
CDR3aa: ASSERPNNSPLH

v_gene: TRBV28
abundance: NA
CDR3aa: ASSSGQGGQPQH

v_gene: TRBV19
abundance: NA
CDR3aa: ASSLGQGMAQPQH

v_gene: TRBV21-1
abundance: NA
CDR3aa: ASSKCAEAPEQY

v_gene: TRBV2
abundance: medium-sized
CDR3aa: ASRGSGRGTDTQY

v_gene: TRBV11-2
abundance: NA
CDR3aa: ASSPGPMWGYT

v_gene: TRBV18
abundance: few
CDR3aa: ASSLVTRDRGGYT

v_gene: TRBV19
abundance: once
CDR3aa: ASSIRREPYEQY